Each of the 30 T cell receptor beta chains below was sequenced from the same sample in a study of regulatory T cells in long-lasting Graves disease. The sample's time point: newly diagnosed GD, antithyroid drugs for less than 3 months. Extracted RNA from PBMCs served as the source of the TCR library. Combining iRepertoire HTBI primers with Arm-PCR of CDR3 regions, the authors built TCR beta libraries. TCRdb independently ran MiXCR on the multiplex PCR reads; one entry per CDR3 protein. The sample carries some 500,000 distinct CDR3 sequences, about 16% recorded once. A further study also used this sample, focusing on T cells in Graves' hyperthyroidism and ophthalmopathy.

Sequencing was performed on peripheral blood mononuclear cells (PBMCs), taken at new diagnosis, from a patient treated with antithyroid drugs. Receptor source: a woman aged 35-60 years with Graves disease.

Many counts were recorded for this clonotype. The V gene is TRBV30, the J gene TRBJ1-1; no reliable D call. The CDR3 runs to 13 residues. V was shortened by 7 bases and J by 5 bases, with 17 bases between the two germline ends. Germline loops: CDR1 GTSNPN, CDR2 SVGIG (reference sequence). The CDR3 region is CASHRGWGTEAFF. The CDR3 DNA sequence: TGTGCCTCACATCGCGGGTGGGGTACTGAAGCTTTCTTT.

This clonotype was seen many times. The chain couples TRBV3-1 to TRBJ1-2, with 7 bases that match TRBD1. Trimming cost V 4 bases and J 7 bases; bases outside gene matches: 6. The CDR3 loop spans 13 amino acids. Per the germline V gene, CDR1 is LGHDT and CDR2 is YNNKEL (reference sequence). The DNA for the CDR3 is TGTGCCAGCAGCCTTGGGGGGACAGTTGGCTACACCTTC. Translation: CASSLGGTVGYTF.

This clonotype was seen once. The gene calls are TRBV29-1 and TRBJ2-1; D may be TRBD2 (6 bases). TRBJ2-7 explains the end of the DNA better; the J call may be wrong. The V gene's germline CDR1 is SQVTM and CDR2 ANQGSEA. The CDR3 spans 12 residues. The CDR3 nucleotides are TGCAGCGTTGGGGCCGGAGGGAATGAGCAGTACTTC. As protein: CSVGAGGNEQYF.

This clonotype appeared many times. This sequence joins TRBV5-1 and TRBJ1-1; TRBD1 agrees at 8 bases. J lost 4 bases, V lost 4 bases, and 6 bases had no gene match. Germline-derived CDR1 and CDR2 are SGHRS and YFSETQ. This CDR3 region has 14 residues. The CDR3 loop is CASSPGGAGTEAFF. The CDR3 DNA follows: TGCGCCAGCAGCCCAGGGGGCGCGGGCACTGAAGCTTTCTTT.

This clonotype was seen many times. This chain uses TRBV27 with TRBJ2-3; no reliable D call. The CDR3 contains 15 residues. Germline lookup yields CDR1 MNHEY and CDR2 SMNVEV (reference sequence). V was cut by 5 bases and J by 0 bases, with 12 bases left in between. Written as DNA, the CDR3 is TGTGCCAGCAGTCCGGCGTTCTCTAGCACAGATACGCAGTATTTT. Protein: CASSPAFSSTDTQYF.

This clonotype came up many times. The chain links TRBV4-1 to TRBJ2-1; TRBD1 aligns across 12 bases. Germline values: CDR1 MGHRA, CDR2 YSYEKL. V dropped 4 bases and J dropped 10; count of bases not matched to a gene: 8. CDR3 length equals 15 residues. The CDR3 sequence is CASSRGGTGGGEQFF. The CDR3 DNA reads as TGCGCCAGCAGCCGAGGTGGGACAGGGGGCGGGGAGCAGTTCTTC.

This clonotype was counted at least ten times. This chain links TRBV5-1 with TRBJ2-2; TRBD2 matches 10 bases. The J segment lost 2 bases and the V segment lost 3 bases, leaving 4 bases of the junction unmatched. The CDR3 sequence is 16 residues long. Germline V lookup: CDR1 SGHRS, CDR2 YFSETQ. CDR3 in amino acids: CASSSSGGANTGELFF. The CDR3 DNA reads TGCGCCAGCAGCTCAAGCGGGGGGGCAAACACCGGGGAGCTGTTTTTT.

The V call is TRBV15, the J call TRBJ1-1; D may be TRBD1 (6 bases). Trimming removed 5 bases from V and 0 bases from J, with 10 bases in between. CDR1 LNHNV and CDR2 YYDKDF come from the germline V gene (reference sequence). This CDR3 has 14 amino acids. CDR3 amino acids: CATSSRTVNTEAFF. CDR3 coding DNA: TGTGCCACCAGCTCCCGGACAGTGAACACTGAAGCTTTCTTT.

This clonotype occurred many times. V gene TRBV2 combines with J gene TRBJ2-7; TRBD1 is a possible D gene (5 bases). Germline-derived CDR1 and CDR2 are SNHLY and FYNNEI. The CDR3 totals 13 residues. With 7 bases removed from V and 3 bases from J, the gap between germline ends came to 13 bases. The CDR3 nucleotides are TGTGCCAGCACCACGGACACGAACTACGAGCAGTACTTC. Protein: CASTTDTNYEQYF.

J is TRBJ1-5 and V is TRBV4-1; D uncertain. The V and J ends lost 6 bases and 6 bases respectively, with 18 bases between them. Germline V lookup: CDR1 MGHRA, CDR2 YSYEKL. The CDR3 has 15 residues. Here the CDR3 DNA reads TGCGCCAGCAGTCTGAGGGCGATAGGAGGTCAGCCCCAGCATTTT. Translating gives CASSLRAIGGQPQHF.

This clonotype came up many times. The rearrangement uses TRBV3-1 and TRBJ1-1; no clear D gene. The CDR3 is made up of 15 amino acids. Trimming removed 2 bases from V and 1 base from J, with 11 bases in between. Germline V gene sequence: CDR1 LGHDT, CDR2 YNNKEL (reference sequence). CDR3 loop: CASSQRRWANTEAFF. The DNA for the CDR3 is TGTGCCAGCAGCCAAAGGAGATGGGCGAACACTGAAGCTTTCTTT.

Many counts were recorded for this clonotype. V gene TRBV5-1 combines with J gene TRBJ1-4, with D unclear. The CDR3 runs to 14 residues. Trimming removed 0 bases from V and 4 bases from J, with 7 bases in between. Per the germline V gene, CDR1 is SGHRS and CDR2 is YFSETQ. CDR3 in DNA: TGCGCCAGCAGCTTGGCGGGAGATAATGAAAAACTGTTTTTT. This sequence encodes CASSLAGDNEKLFF. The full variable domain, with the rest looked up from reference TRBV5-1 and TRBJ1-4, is KAGVTQTPRYLIKTRGQQVTLSCSPISGHRSVSWYQQTPGQGLQFLFEYFSETQRNKGNFPGRFSGRQFSNSRSEMNVSTLELGDSALYLCASSLAGDNEKLFFGSGTQLSVL.

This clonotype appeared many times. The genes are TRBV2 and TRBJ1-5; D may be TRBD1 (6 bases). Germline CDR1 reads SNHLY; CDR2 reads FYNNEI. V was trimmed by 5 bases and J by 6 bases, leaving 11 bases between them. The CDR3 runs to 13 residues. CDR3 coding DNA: TGTGCCAGCAGTCTACAGGGAGTTCAGCCCCAGCATTTT. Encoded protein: CASSLQGVQPQHF.

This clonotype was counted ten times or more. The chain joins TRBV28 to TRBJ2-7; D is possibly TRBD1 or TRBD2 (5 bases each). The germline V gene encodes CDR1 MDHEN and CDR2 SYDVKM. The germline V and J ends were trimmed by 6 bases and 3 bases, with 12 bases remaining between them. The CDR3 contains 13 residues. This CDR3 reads CASRGPRNYEQYF. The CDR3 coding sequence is TGTGCCAGCAGGGGACCGCGGAACTACGAGCAGTACTTC.

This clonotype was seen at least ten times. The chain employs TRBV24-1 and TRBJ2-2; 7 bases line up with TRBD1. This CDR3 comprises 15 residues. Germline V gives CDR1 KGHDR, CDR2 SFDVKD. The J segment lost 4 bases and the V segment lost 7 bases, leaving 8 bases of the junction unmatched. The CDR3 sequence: CATSERQGLTGELFF. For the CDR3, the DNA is TGTGCCACCAGCGAGAGACAGGGTCTCACCGGGGAGCTGTTTTTT.

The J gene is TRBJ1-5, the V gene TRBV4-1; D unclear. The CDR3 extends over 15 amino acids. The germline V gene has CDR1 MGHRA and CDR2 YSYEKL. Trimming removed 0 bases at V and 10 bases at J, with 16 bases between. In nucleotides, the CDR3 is TGCGCCAGCAGCCAAGAAGCAAGTACCGCACGACCCCAGCATTTT. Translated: CASSQEASTARPQHF.

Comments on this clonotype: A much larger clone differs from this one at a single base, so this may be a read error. The CDR3 DNA reads as TGTGCCAGCAGGCCCCCAGGGGGCAAAGAAAAACTGTTTTTT. This translates into CASRPPGGKEKLFF. The chain recombines TRBV6-2 or TRBV6-3 with TRBJ1-4, with 8 bases matching TRBD1. Looked up from germline, CDR1 is MNHEY and CDR2 is SVGEGT. Trimming at V came to 6 bases and at J to 8 bases, leaving 8 bases not matched to a gene. The CDR3 is 14 amino acids.

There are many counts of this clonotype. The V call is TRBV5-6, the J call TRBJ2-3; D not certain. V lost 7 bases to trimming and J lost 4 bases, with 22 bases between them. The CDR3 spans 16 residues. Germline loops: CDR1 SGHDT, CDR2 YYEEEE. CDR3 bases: TGTGCCAGCGCCCCAATTAGCAGATCGCACGCAGATACGCAGTATTTT. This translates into CASAPISRSHADTQYF. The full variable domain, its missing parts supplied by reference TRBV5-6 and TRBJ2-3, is DAGVTQSPTHLIKTRGQQVTLRCSPKSGHDTVSWYQQALGQGPQFIFQYYEEEERQRGNFPDRFSGHQFPNYSSELNVNALLLGDSALYLCASAPISRSHADTQYFGPGTRLTVL.

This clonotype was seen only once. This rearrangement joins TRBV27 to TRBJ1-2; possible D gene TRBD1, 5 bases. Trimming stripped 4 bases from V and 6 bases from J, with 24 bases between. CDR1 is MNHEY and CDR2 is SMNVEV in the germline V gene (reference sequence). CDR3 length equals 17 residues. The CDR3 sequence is CASSSYRDGEFEHGYTF. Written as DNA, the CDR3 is TGTGCCAGCAGTTCCTATAGGGACGGTGAATTCGAACATGGCTACACCTTC.

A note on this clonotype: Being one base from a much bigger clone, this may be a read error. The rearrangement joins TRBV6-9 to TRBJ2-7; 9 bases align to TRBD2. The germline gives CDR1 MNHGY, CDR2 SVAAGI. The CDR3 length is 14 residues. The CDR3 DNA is TGTGCCAGCAGTTACGAGCGGGGGGCCTACGAGCAGTGCTTC. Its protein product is CASSYERGAYEQCF.

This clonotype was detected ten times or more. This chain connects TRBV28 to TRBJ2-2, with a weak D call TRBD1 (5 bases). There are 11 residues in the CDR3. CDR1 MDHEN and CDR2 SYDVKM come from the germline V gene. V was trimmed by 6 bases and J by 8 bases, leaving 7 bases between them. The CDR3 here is CASSKGGELFF. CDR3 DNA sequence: TGTGCCAGCAGCAAGGGGGGGGAGCTGTTTTTT.

CDR3 DNA: TGTGCCAGCTCACCAGGACTAGCGGGGGTCACCGGGGAGCTGTTTTTT. Protein sequence: CASSPGLAGVTGELFF. The J gene is TRBJ2-2, the V gene TRBV18, with TRBD2 matching 13 bases. CDR1 is KGHSH, CDR2 LQKENI, per germline. Trimming removed 2 bases from V and 4 bases from J; junction bases left unmatched: 1. This CDR3 region has 16 residues.

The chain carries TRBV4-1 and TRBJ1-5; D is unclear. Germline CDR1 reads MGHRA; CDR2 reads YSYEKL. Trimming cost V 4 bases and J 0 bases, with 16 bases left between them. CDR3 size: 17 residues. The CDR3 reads CASSPAGIAYSNQPQHF. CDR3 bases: TGCGCCAGCAGCCCAGCGGGGATTGCTTATAGCAATCAGCCCCAGCATTTT.

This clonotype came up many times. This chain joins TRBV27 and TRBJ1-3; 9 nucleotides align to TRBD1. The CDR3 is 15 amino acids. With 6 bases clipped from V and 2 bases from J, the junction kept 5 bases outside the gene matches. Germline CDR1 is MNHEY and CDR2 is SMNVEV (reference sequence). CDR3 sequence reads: CASSLGQGPGNTIYF. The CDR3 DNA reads TGTGCCAGCAGCCTGGGACAGGGACCTGGAAACACCATATATTTT.

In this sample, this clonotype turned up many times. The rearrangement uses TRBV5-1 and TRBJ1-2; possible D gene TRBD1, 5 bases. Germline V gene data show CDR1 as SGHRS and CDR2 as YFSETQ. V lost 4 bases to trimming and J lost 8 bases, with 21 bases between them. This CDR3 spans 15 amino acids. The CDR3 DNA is TGCGCCAGCAGCATGACATGGGGGAGTGCGGGAGGCTACACCTTC. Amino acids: CASSMTWGSAGGYTF.

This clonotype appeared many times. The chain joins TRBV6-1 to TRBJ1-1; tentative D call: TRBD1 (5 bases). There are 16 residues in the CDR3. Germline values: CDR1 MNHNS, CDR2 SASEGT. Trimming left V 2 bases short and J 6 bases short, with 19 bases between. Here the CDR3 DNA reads TGTGCCAGCAGTGAACACCACGGGACCGCTGGCGCTGAAGCTTTCTTT. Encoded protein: CASSEHHGTAGAEAFF.

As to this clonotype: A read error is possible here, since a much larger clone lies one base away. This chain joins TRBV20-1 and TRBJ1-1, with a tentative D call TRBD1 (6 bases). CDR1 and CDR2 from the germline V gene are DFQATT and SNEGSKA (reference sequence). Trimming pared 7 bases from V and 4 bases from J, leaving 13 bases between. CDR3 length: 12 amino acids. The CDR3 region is CSVKTGSTEAFF. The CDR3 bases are TGCAGTGTCAAGACAGGCTCCACTGAAGCTTTCTTT.

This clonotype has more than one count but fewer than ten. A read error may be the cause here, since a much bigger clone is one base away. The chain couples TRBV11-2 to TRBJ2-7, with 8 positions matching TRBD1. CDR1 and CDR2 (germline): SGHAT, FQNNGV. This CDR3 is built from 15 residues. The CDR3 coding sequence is TGTGCCAGCAGGCTGGAAGGACAGGGTTTCTACGGGCAGTACTTC. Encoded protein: CASRLEGQGFYGQYF.

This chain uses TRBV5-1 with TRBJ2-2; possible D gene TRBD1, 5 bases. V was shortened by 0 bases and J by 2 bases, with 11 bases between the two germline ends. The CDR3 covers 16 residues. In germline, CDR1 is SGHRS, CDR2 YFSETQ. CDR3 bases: TGCGCCAGCAGCTTGGCCTTGACAGTTAACACCGGGGAGCTGTTTTTT. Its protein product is CASSLALTVNTGELFF.

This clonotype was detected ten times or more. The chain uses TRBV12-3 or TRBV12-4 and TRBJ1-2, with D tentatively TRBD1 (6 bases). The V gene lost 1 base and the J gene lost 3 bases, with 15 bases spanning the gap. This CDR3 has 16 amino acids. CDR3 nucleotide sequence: TGTGCCAGCAGTTTAGACGACAGGTCGTCCGACTATGGCTACACCTTC. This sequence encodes CASSLDDRSSDYGYTF.